The 18 T cell receptor beta chains in this list originate from one sample, sequenced in a study of cytomegalovirus exposure and HLA in healthy donors. Primers: 60 Vbeta forward and 13 Jbeta reverse. Here immunoSEQ multiplex PCR was the method, and the copy in TCRdb shows in-frame clones only, minus some. The sample shows about 180,000 clones, 85% of them seen only once. The material sequenced was PBMCs. All receptors come from a boy between 2 and 10 years old in good health and CMV-seronegative.

The V call is TRBV5-8, the J call TRBJ2-4, with a tentative D call TRBD1 (6 bases). V dropped 1 base and J dropped 3 bases, with 8 bases sitting between them. Germline loops: CDR1 SGHTS, CDR2 YDEGEE. The length of the CDR3 is 14 residues. CDR3 in DNA: TGTGCCAGCAGCTTGCAGGGGCACAAAAACATTCAGTACTTC. This encodes CASSLQGHKNIQYF.

The genes are TRBV28 and TRBJ2-5; TRBD1 is a possible D gene (5 bases). The better agreement between TRBJ2-7 and the DNA end casts doubt on the J call. Germline V gene lookup returns CDR1 MDHEN and CDR2 SYDVKM. There are 17 residues in the CDR3. CDR3 nucleotide sequence: TGTGCCAGCAGTTTAGGGGCCTGGGGCACCAACTCCTACGAGCAGTACTTC. Translation gives CASSLGAWGTNSYEQYF.

This chain joins TRBV28 and TRBJ2-5; 8 nucleotides align to TRBD2. V lost 5 bases, J lost 2 bases, and 10 bases stayed unmatched. CDR3 length: 16 residues. Germline loops: CDR1 MDHEN, CDR2 SYDVKM. The CDR3 region has the DNA TGTGCCAGCAGTCTCCCAGGAGCGGGGGTACAAGAGACCCAGTACTTC. Its translation: CASSLPGAGVQETQYF.

V is TRBV4-1 and J is TRBJ2-3; D is ambiguous. The CDR3 sequence is 14 residues long. V gave up 3 bases and J gave up 1 base, with 8 bases separating them. Germline values: CDR1 MGHRA, CDR2 YSYEKL. The CDR3 reads CASSHGRGTDTQYF. The CDR3, as DNA: TGCGCCAGCAGCCATGGCCGGGGCACAGATACGCAGTATTTT.

The J gene is TRBJ2-7, the V gene TRBV27, with a weak D call TRBD2 (6 bases). The CDR3 covers 16 residues. The germline gives CDR1 MNHEY, CDR2 SMNVEV (reference sequence). V lost 2 bases, J lost 0 bases, and 14 bases lay in between. In DNA form, the CDR3 reads TGTGCCAGCAGTTTAACAGCGGGCCGGAGCTCCTACGAGCAGTACTTC. This codes for CASSLTAGRSSYEQYF.

The chain joins TRBV19 to TRBJ1-1; D unresolved. Germline CDR1 LNHDA, CDR2 SQIVND (reference sequence). Trimming stripped 5 bases from V and 2 bases from J, with 6 bases between. This CDR3 has 12 residues. The CDR3 protein is CASSFRNTEAFF. The CDR3 DNA is TGTGCCAGTAGTTTCAGAAACACTGAAGCTTTCTTT. Complete variable domain (other parts from reference TRBV19 and TRBJ1-1): DGGITQSPKYLFRKEGQNVTLSCEQNLNHDAMYWYRQDPGQGLRLIYYSQIVNDFQKGDIAEGYSVSREKKESFPLTVTSAQKNPTAFYLCASSFRNTEAFFGQGTRLTVV.

This sequence joins TRBV10-3 and TRBJ2-3; the D gene is possibly TRBD2 (5 bases). This CDR3 is built from 12 residues. Germline CDR1 and CDR2: ENHRY and SYGVKD. V was trimmed by 3 bases and J by 4 bases, leaving 5 bases between them. The CDR3 spells CAISELADTQYF. DNA of the CDR3: TGTGCCATCAGTGAACTAGCAGATACGCAGTATTTT.

The gene calls are TRBV30 and TRBJ1-3; D perhaps matches TRBD1 (5 bases). This CDR3 contains 16 residues. Trimming took 2 bases from V and 4 from J, leaving 18 bases between them. The germline gives CDR1 GTSNPN, CDR2 SVGIG (reference sequence). The CDR3 DNA sequence: TGTGCCTGGAGTCGCCGACTCAGGGACTCCGGAAACACCATATATTTT. Translation gives CAWSRRLRDSGNTIYF.

Details on this clone: Its ends do not fully match the called genes, so a read error is possible. The chain employs TRBV7-7 and TRBJ2-5; TRBD2 matches 7 bases. The CDR3 extends over 16 amino acids. CDR1 SSHAT and CDR2 FNYEAQ come from the germline V gene (reference sequence). CDR3 nucleotides: TGTGCTAGCAGCTTGGGGGGGAGGGCCGCTTTGGAGACCCAGTACTTC. Its protein product is CASSLGGRAALETQYF.

The chain recombines TRBV9 with TRBJ2-2, with D possibly being TRBD1 (6 bases). Trimming took 4 bases from V and 5 from J, leaving 24 bases between them. Looked up from germline, CDR1 is SGDLS and CDR2 is YYNGEE. The CDR3 runs to 18 residues. In DNA form, the CDR3 reads TGTGCCAGCAGCCATTCCCCAGCGGACAGTCAAGTAACCGGGGAGCTGTTTTTT. Translation gives CASSHSPADSQVTGELFF.

The chain is built from TRBV6-6 and TRBJ1-1; 7 bases agree with TRBD1. The J segment lost 3 bases and the V segment lost 5 bases, leaving 6 bases of the junction unmatched. CDR3 length equals 14 residues. The germline gives CDR1 MNHNY, CDR2 SVGAGI (reference sequence). CDR3 region: CASSARGSDTEAFF. Written as DNA, the CDR3 is TGTGCCAGCAGTGCCAGGGGGTCGGACACTGAAGCTTTCTTT.

The rearrangement links TRBV5-8 to TRBJ1-5; 9 bases line up with TRBD1. After removal of 3 bases from V and 3 bases from J, the junction contained 10 bases not matched to a gene. The CDR3 has 17 residues. Germline values: CDR1 SGHTS, CDR2 YDEGEE. The DNA of the CDR3 is TGTGCCAGCAGCTCACCGGGACAGGGAATTAACAATCAGCCCCAGCATTTT. This translates into CASSSPGQGINNQPQHF.

The rearrangement uses TRBV5-8 and TRBJ1-5; TRBD1 aligns across 8 bases. CDR3 length: 15 residues. Germline trimming cut 4 bases from V and 7 bases from J; bases unmatched to any gene: 10. The germline V gene has CDR1 SGHTS and CDR2 YDEGEE. Written as DNA, the CDR3 is TGTGCCAGCAGCGCCGGACAGGGCCCAGGACAGCCCCAGCATTTT. Translation: CASSAGQGPGQPQHF.

The chain joins TRBV7-3 to TRBJ2-6, with 7 positions matching TRBD1. Germline V gene data show CDR1 as SGHTA and CDR2 as FQGTGA. After removal of 8 bases from V and 2 bases from J, the junction contained 3 bases not matched to a gene. The CDR3 is made up of 14 amino acids. The CDR3 sequence: CASGDRAGANVLTF. The CDR3 nucleotides are TGTGCCAGCGGCGACAGGGCTGGGGCCAACGTCCTGACTTTC. Full variable domain (rest looked up from reference TRBV7-3 and TRBJ2-6): GAGVSQTPSNKVTEKGKYVELRCDPISGHTALYWYRQSLGQGPEFLIYFQGTGAADDSGLPNDRFFAVRPEGSVSTLKIQRTERGDSAVYLCASGDRAGANVLTFGAGSRLTVL.

Worth noting for this clone: Within the sample, other DNA sequences also encode this same CDR3. The chain employs TRBV28 and TRBJ1-5, with D tentatively TRBD1 (5 bases). Germline V gives CDR1 MDHEN, CDR2 SYDVKM. Trimming removed 6 bases from V and 1 base from J, with 13 bases in between. This CDR3 has 15 amino acids. Written as DNA, the CDR3 is TGTGCCAGCAGAGGGGCCCTGGGCAGCAATCAGCCCCAGCATTTT. It codes for CASRGALGSNQPQHF.

This sequence joins TRBV5-6 and TRBJ2-4; D is uncertain. Between the trimmed V and J ends, which lost 0 bases and 0 bases, there was a span of 10 bases. Germline V CDR1 and CDR2: SGHDT, YYEEEE. This CDR3 is 16 amino acids long. The CDR3 DNA sequence: TGTGCCAGCAGCTTGGAGTCGGAGCTAGCCAAAAACATTCAGTACTTC. This encodes CASSLESELAKNIQYF.

In its sample, this clone was seen once. V usage is TRBV5-1 and J usage is TRBJ1-2, with D possibly being TRBD1 (5 bases). The CDR3 consists of 14 residues. The V and J ends lost 0 bases and 1 base respectively, with 7 bases between them. Germline CDR1 SGHRS, CDR2 YFSETQ. The CDR3 here is CASSLGQLNYGYTF. CDR3 DNA: TGCGCCAGCAGCTTGGGACAGCTTAACTATGGCTACACCTTC.

This chain uses TRBV27 with TRBJ1-5, with D hard to call. Trimming stripped 5 bases from V and 0 bases from J, with 17 bases between. Germline V lookup: CDR1 MNHEY, CDR2 SMNVEV (reference sequence). The CDR3 length is 17 residues. CDR3 nucleotide sequence: TGTGCCAGCAGTCACCTACCGGCGACTGATAGCAATCAGCCCCAGCATTTT. As protein: CASSHLPATDSNQPQHF.